Shown below are 13 T cell receptor beta chains from a single sample sequenced in a study of blood T cell repertoires in COVID-19. Profiling relied on immunoSEQ multiplex PCR, and the TCRdb table lists in-frame clones only, not all of them. The sample gives approximately 150,000 clones, about 87% of which show up once; about 9.4% is in the top ten. The specimen was peripheral blood. The receptor source for this set is a woman aged 45-65 years with active or convalescent COVID-19.

The chain uses TRBV2 and TRBJ2-7, with a weak D call TRBD2 (6 bases). Germline loops: CDR1 SNHLY, CDR2 FYNNEI. V was cut by 5 bases and J by 2 bases, with 10 bases left in between. The CDR3 contains 13 residues. This chain's CDR3 is CASSSAGPYEQYF. CDR3 DNA sequence: TGTGCCAGCAGTTCTGCGGGACCCTACGAGCAGTACTTC.

The chain couples TRBV11-3 to TRBJ1-1; D is possibly TRBD1 (5 bases). V lost 5 bases to trimming and J lost 3 bases, with 13 bases between them. CDR1 is SGHNT and CDR2 is YENEEA in the germline V gene. There are 14 residues in the CDR3. The CDR3 here is CASSATGSDTEAFF. The CDR3 DNA reads TGTGCCAGCAGCGCCACAGGTTCAGACACTGAAGCTTTCTTT.

The CDR3 bases are TGTGCCAGCAGCGCAGGGTGGGGAAGCAATCAGCCCCAGCATTTT. Translated, it gives CASSAGWGSNQPQHF. J is TRBJ1-5 and V is TRBV9; tentative D call: TRBD1 (5 bases). The germline gives CDR1 SGDLS, CDR2 YYNGEE. Trimming pared 3 bases from V and 1 base from J, leaving 11 bases between. The CDR3 is 15 amino acids. Supplemented by reference TRBV9 and TRBJ1-5, the full variable domain reads DSGVTQTPKHLITATGQRVTLRCSPRSGDLSVYWYQQSLDQGLQFLIQYYNGEERAKGNILERFSAQQFPDLHSELNLSSLELGDSALYFCASSAGWGSNQPQHFGDGTRLSIL.

This chain links TRBV6-2 or TRBV6-3 with TRBJ2-5, with 9 bases fitting TRBD2. The CDR3 extends over 13 amino acids. Trimming cost V 6 bases and J 5 bases; bases outside gene matches: 4. Germline CDR1 reads MNHEY; CDR2 reads SVGEGT. The CDR3: CASSGAGGETQYF. CDR3 in DNA: TGTGCCAGCAGCGGGGCGGGGGGGGAGACCCAGTACTTC.

The chain is built from TRBV6-1 and TRBJ2-7, with D maybe TRBD2 (5 bases). The CDR3 runs 12 residues. The germline V and J ends were trimmed by 2 bases and 5 bases, with 7 bases remaining between them. Per germline, CDR1 MNHNS and CDR2 SASEGT. CDR3 loop: CASSEQADEQYF. CDR3 DNA sequence: TGTGCCAGCAGTGAACAAGCGGACGAGCAGTACTTC.

The chain employs TRBV5-1 and TRBJ1-1, with 8 positions matching TRBD1. Germline assignment: CDR1 SGHRS and CDR2 YFSETQ. V shed 4 bases, J shed 4 bases, and the junction held 6 bases outside the gene matches. The CDR3 covers 14 residues. The CDR3 DNA reads TGCGCCAGCAGCCACGGAACAGGGGGCACTGAAGCTTTCTTT. It specifies CASSHGTGGTEAFF.

This clone was seen a single time. The chain recombines TRBV20-1 with TRBJ1-4; D remains unclear. Germline values: CDR1 DFQATT, CDR2 SNEGSKA (reference sequence). The length of the CDR3 is 13 residues. V gave up 3 bases and J gave up 8 bases, with 13 bases separating them. The CDR3 bases are TGCAGTGCTAGTCCCCCAGGATCCGAAAAACTGTTTTTT. Its protein is CSASPPGSEKLFF.

The chain recombines TRBV12-3 or TRBV12-4 with TRBJ1-2; D is ambiguous. CDR3 length: 13 amino acids. V lost 2 bases and J 5 bases, leaving 9 bases between the germline ends. CDR3 DNA: TGTGCCAGCAGTTTAACCCCCGGGTATGGCTACACCTTC. Translated: CASSLTPGYGYTF.

The rearrangement uses TRBV2 and TRBJ2-7; 7 bases map to TRBD1. This CDR3 region has 13 residues. V gave up 4 bases and J gave up 3 bases; unmatched junction bases: 3. CDR1 SNHLY and CDR2 FYNNEI come from the germline V gene. The DNA of the CDR3 is TGTGCCAGCAGTGGGGACAGAATCTACGAGCAGTACTTC. Amino acids: CASSGDRIYEQYF.

There are a few counts of this clone. V gene TRBV18 combines with J gene TRBJ1-5; D is unresolved. V dropped 3 bases and J dropped 4 bases, with 19 bases sitting between them. The CDR3 is made up of 17 amino acids. The germline CDR1 and CDR2 sequences are KGHSH and LQKENI. CDR3 protein: CASSPTRMGWPNQPQHF. CDR3 bases: TGTGCCAGCTCACCGACCCGGATGGGCTGGCCAAATCAGCCCCAGCATTTT.

The chain employs TRBV5-1 and TRBJ2-3, with 13 nucleotides matching TRBD2. V was pared by 1 base and J by 2 bases, with 4 bases of the junction left unmatched. Germline V CDR1 and CDR2: SGHRS, YFSETQ. The length of the CDR3 is 17 residues. The CDR3 is CASSLTGTSGITDTQYF. Here the CDR3 DNA reads TGCGCCAGCAGCTTGACCGGGACTAGCGGGATCACAGATACGCAGTATTTT. The variable domain in full, completed from reference TRBV5-1 and TRBJ2-3, reads KAGVTQTPRYLIKTRGQQVTLSCSPISGHRSVSWYQQTPGQGLQFLFEYFSETQRNKGNFPGRFSGRQFSNSRSEMNVSTLELGDSALYLCASSLTGTSGITDTQYFGPGTRLTVL.

This chain uses TRBV24-1 with TRBJ2-7, with 9 bases lining up with TRBD1. The CDR3 has 12 amino acids. Germline V lookup: CDR1 KGHDR, CDR2 SFDVKD. V was clipped by 0 bases and J by 11 bases; unmatched bases: 1. The CDR3 protein is CATSDLGTGKYF. The CDR3 DNA reads as TGTGCCACCAGTGATTTGGGGACAGGGAAGTACTTC.

This clone was found once. The chain is built from TRBV18 and TRBJ1-2; the match to TRBD1 covers 7 bases. Germline CDR1 KGHSH, CDR2 LQKENI. CDR3 length: 14 amino acids. J lost 6 bases, V lost 0 bases, and 4 bases had no gene match. DNA of the CDR3: TGTGCCAGCTCACCACCGGGCAGGGGGGATGGCTACACCTTC. Its protein is CASSPPGRGDGYTF. Together with reference TRBV18 and TRBJ1-2, the CDR3 gives the full variable domain: NAGVMQNPRHLVRRRGQEARLRCSPMKGHSHVYWYRQLPEEGLKFMVYLQKENIIDESGMPKERFSAEFPKEGPSILRIQQVVRGDSAAYFCASSPPGRGDGYTFGSGTRLTVV.